These 22 T cell receptor beta chains were sequenced from one sample in a study of T-cell reconstitution after alpha-beta-depleted transplantation in children. A TCRbeta library incorporating unique molecular identifiers was prepared. Via MiXCR, TCRdb re-called the PCR reads, giving one row per CDR3 protein. Among about 600,000 distinct CDR3 sequences listed, roughly a tenth were seen once. The input for sequencing was PBMCs from the stem cell graft donor, taken from the stem cell graft. The receptors here all came from a human donor who donated a stem cell graft to a child with acute myeloid leukemia.

The CDR3 reads CAISVGQGMYEQYF. As DNA, the CDR3 is TGTGCCATCAGTGTAGGACAGGGGATGTACGAGCAGTACTTC. The V call is TRBV10-3, the J call TRBJ2-7; 9 bases are a match to TRBD1. V was pared by 4 bases and J by 4 bases, with 5 bases of the junction left unmatched. This CDR3 spans 14 amino acids. Per germline, CDR1 ENHRY and CDR2 SYGVKD.

The table lists this clonotype with a few counts. V and J are TRBV29-1 and TRBJ2-2, with 7 nucleotides matching TRBD1. The CDR3 is made up of 14 amino acids. From germline, CDR1 is SQVTM and CDR2 ANQGSEA. Trimming at V came to 5 bases and at J to 5 bases, leaving 8 bases not matched to a gene. CDR3 coding DNA: TGCAGCGTTCCCGACAGGGATAGGACCGGGGAGCTGTTTTTT. Translating gives CSVPDRDRTGELFF.

This clonotype has a count of ten or more. The V call is TRBV29-1, the J call TRBJ1-3; no definite D call. The germline CDR1 and CDR2 sequences are SQVTM and ANQGSEA. The CDR3 loop spans 12 amino acids. V lost 7 bases to trimming and J lost 0 bases, with 7 bases between them. In DNA, the CDR3 is TGCAGCGCAACCTCCTCTGGAAACACCATATATTTT. Protein: CSATSSGNTIYF.

This clonotype came up many times. The chain is built from TRBV28 and TRBJ2-7; no clear D gene. V lost 4 bases and J 7 bases, leaving 11 bases between the germline ends. Germline V gene data show CDR1 as MDHEN and CDR2 as SYDVKM. The CDR3 consists of 12 residues. CDR3 DNA sequence: TGTGCCAGCAGTTCCTGGTCATCGGAGCAGTACTTC. Translated, it gives CASSSWSSEQYF.

The table lists this clonotype with a few counts. CDR3 sequence (DNA): TGTGCCTGGAGTGACAGGGATGGCTACACCTTC. Translation: CAWSDRDGYTF. This rearrangement joins TRBV30 to TRBJ1-2; weak D call: TRBD1 (6 bases). V was trimmed by 1 base and J by 6 bases, leaving 6 bases between them. Looked up from germline, CDR1 is GTSNPN and CDR2 is SVGIG (reference sequence). The length of the CDR3 is 11 residues. Full variable domain (rest looked up from reference TRBV30 and TRBJ1-2): SQTIHQWPATLVQPVGSPLSLECTVEGTSNPNLYWYRQAAGRGLQLLFYSVGIGQISSEVPQNLSASRPQDRQFILSSKKLLLSDSGFYLCAWSDRDGYTFGSGTRLTVV.

The CDR3 region is CASSPSGGESSYEQYF. CDR3 nucleotides: TGTGCCAGCAGCCCCTCGGGGGGAGAGAGCTCCTACGAGCAGTACTTC. The rearrangement links TRBV5-6 to TRBJ2-7, with 7 bases that match TRBD2. Unmatched junction bases numbered 10, after V lost 4 bases and J lost 0 bases. CDR3 length: 16 amino acids. Germline CDR1 and CDR2: SGHDT and YYEEEE.

The CDR3 loop reads CSARGGRGGAYNEQFF. CDR3 sequence (DNA): TGCAGTGCTAGAGGGGGTCGGGGGGGCGCCTACAATGAGCAGTTCTTC. The chain has TRBV20-1 and TRBJ2-1; 8 bases are shared with TRBD2. The V segment lost 1 base and the J segment 2 bases; nucleotides outside the gene matches: 7. This CDR3 spans 16 amino acids. Germline CDR1 DFQATT, CDR2 SNEGSKA (reference sequence).

The chain links TRBV18 to TRBJ2-5, with D perhaps TRBD2 (7 bases). Germline loops: CDR1 KGHSH, CDR2 LQKENI. V was cut by 2 bases and J by 4 bases, with 14 bases left in between. CDR3 length: 15 amino acids. In DNA, the CDR3 is TGTGCCAGCTCACCAGGGGGGGCCAGGGGAGAGACCCAGTACTTC. As protein: CASSPGGARGETQYF.

This clonotype has a handful of counts. The chain uses TRBV20-1 and TRBJ2-5; 11 bases agree with TRBD1. The junction had 7 bases not matched to a gene; V was cut back by 6 bases and J by 1 base. CDR1 DFQATT and CDR2 SNEGSKA come from the germline V gene (reference sequence). CDR3 length: 15 residues. This CDR3 reads CSARGQGGAQETQYF. CDR3 sequence (DNA): TGCAGTGCCAGGGGACAGGGGGGGGCCCAAGAGACCCAGTACTTC.

This clonotype was counted only a few times. This chain connects TRBV27 to TRBJ1-1; unclear D gene. The CDR3 is made up of 12 amino acids. From germline, CDR1 is MNHEY and CDR2 SMNVEV (reference sequence). Trimming pared 3 bases from V and 9 bases from J, leaving 11 bases between. The CDR3 sequence: CASSLLGRKAFF. The CDR3 bases are TGTGCCAGCAGTTTGTTGGGAAGGAAAGCTTTCTTT.

This clonotype was seen many times. The genes are TRBV20-1 and TRBJ1-5, with TRBD1 matching 9 bases. V shed 1 base, J shed 4 bases, and the junction held 5 bases outside the gene matches. CDR1 and CDR2 from the germline V gene are DFQATT and SNEGSKA (reference sequence). The CDR3 sequence is 15 residues long. The CDR3 here is CSARVGQGRNQPQHF. The CDR3, as DNA: TGCAGTGCTAGAGTGGGACAGGGAAGGAATCAGCCCCAGCATTTT.

This clonotype showed up many times. J is TRBJ2-7 and V is TRBV12-3 or TRBV12-4, with a tentative D call TRBD1 (5 bases). The CDR3 spans 12 residues. V was trimmed by 5 bases and J by 3 bases, leaving 8 bases between them. This CDR3 is CASSDDSYEQYF. As DNA, the CDR3 is TGTGCCAGCAGTGACGACAGCTACGAGCAGTACTTC.

This clonotype was seen more than once but under ten times. This chain connects TRBV27 to TRBJ2-1; TRBD2 matches 13 bases. From germline, CDR1 is MNHEY and CDR2 SMNVEV (reference sequence). The CDR3 has 15 amino acids. V was pared by 9 bases and J by 5 bases, with 7 bases of the junction left unmatched. CDR3 in DNA: TGTGCCAGTGCCCATGGGACTAGCGGGAACAATGAGCAGTTCTTC. Amino acid sequence: CASAHGTSGNNEQFF.

In the case of this clonotype: One base away lies a much larger clone, so this may be a sequencing read error. The V call is TRBV5-1, the J call TRBJ1-1, with D possibly TRBD1 on 6 matching bases. CDR3 size: 14 residues. The V gene's germline CDR1 is SGHRS and CDR2 YFSETQ. V was clipped by 4 bases and J by 5 bases, with 15 bases between them. DNA for the CDR3: TGCGCCAGCAGCACCCGAACAGGGAAAACTGAAGCTTTCTTT. This gives the protein CASSTRTGKTEAFF.

The rearrangement uses TRBV7-2 and TRBJ1-2; tentatively, D is TRBD1 (5 bases). The CDR3 spans 16 residues. The germline V gene encodes CDR1 SGHTA and CDR2 FQGNSA. Trimming stripped 3 bases from V and 0 bases from J, with 14 bases between. CDR3 residues: CASSFFGGEANYGYTF. CDR3 sequence (DNA): TGTGCCAGCAGCTTCTTTGGGGGGGAGGCTAACTATGGCTACACCTTC.

The table lists this clonotype with a few counts. The V call is TRBV5-1, the J call TRBJ2-3; D not certain. Trimming shortened V by 5 bases and J by 0 bases, and 10 bases separated the two germline ends. The germline V gene encodes CDR1 SGHRS and CDR2 YFSETQ. This CDR3 is built from 14 residues. Written as DNA, the CDR3 is TGCGCCAGCAGAGTCGAACCTAGCACAGATACGCAGTATTTT. Encoded protein: CASRVEPSTDTQYF.

In this sample, this clonotype turned up many times. The V gene is TRBV11-2, the J gene TRBJ2-7; D is ambiguous. V lost 1 base to trimming and J lost 7 bases, with 11 bases between them. Germline V gene lookup returns CDR1 SGHAT and CDR2 FQNNGV. The CDR3 extends over 13 amino acids. The CDR3 bases are TGTGCCAGCAGCTTAGTCGTTCTGAGGGAGCAGTACTTC. Its protein product is CASSLVVLREQYF.

The table lists this clonotype with many counts. J is TRBJ2-3 and V is TRBV20-1; 9 positions match TRBD2. The CDR3 has 14 residues. V trimming: 6 bases; J trimming: 0 bases; junction bases outside the gene matches: 4. CDR1 and CDR2 from the germline V gene are DFQATT and SNEGSKA (reference sequence). In DNA form, the CDR3 reads TGCAGTGCCAGCGGGAGGCCCAGCACAGATACGCAGTATTTT. It codes for CSASGRPSTDTQYF.

This clonotype was picked up many times. This sequence joins TRBV10-3 and TRBJ2-2; D perhaps matches TRBD2 (6 bases). Germline V lookup: CDR1 ENHRY, CDR2 SYGVKD. This CDR3 is 13 amino acids long. Trimming stripped 11 bases from V and 5 bases from J, with 15 bases between. In DNA, the CDR3 is TGTGCCTTTAGAGAGGAGGGGACCGGGGAGCTGTTTTTT. Its protein is CAFREEGTGELFF.

This chain joins TRBV20-1 and TRBJ2-3; a possible D gene is TRBD2 (6 bases). The germline V gene has CDR1 DFQATT and CDR2 SNEGSKA (reference sequence). CDR3 length: 15 amino acids. V gave up 4 bases and J gave up 0 bases, with 14 bases separating them. The CDR3 spells CSATPLAPSTDTQYF. The CDR3 DNA follows: TGCAGTGCTACCCCACTAGCCCCAAGCACAGATACGCAGTATTTT.

The CDR3: CASSIGRYSNQPQHF. DNA of the CDR3: TGTGCCAGTAGTATTGGACGGTATAGCAATCAGCCCCAGCATTTT. V usage is TRBV19 and J usage is TRBJ1-5; D not resolved. Germline assignment: CDR1 LNHDA and CDR2 SQIVND (reference sequence). The length of the CDR3 is 15 residues. Trimming pared 3 bases from V and 0 bases from J, leaving 9 bases between.

The chain is built from TRBV6-2 or TRBV6-3 and TRBJ2-2, with 7 nucleotides matching TRBD1. The length of the CDR3 is 15 residues. V dropped 6 bases and J dropped 4; count of bases not matched to a gene: 8. Looked up from germline, CDR1 is MNHEY and CDR2 is SVGEGT. CDR3 bases: TGTGCCAGCAGACCGACAGGGCGGTTCACCGGGGAGCTGTTTTTT. Translated: CASRPTGRFTGELFF.